This TCR beta chain was captured in a study of regulatory T cells in long-lasting Graves disease. The time point is: newly diagnosed GD, antithyroid drugs for less than 3 months. Making the TCR library involved RNA that had been extracted from PBMCs. The CDR3 consists of 14 residues. Germline CDR1 is MNHEY and CDR2 is SMNVEV (reference sequence). Trimming shortened V by 4 bases and J by 7 bases, and 16 bases separated the two germline ends. This clonotype showed up many times. Construction of TCR beta libraries relied on iRepertoire HTBI primers and on Arm-PCR targeting CDR3 regions. Via MiXCR, TCRdb re-called the multiplex PCR reads, giving one row per CDR3 protein. The sample carries about 380,000 distinct CDR3 sequences, around 16% recorded once.

The rearrangement links TRBV27 to TRBJ1-1; D is perhaps TRBD1 (5 bases). Sequencing was performed on peripheral blood mononuclear cells (PBMCs), taken at new diagnosis, from a patient treated with antithyroid drugs. The receptor's source is a female donor with Graves disease. The CDR3 DNA reads TGTGCCAGCAGTTCCCCCCCGGGGGGTGGTGAAGCTTTCTTT. It yields the protein CASSSPPGGGEAFF.